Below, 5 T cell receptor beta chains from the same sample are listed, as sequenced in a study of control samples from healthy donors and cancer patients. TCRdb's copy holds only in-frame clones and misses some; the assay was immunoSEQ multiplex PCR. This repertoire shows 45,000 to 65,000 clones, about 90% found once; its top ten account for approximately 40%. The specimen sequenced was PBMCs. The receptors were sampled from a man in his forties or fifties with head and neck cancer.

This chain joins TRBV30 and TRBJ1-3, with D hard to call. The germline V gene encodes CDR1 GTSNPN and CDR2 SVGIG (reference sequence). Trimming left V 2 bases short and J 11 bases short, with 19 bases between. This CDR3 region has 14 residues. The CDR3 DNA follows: TGTGCCTGGAGTCAAACAGTAGGCCGGAGTGCCATATATTTT. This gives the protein CAWSQTVGRSAIYF.

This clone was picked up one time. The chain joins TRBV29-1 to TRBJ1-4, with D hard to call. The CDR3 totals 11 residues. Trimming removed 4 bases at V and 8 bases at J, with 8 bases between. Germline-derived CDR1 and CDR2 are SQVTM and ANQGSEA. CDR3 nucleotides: TGCAGCGTTGTGGCTACCGAAAAACTGTTTTTT. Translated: CSVVATEKLFF.

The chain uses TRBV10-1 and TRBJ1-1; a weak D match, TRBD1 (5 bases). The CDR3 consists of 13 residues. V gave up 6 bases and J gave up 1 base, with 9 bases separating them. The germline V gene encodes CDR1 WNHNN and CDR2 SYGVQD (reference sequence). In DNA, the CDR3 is TGCGCCAGCAGAAGGACAAGGAACACTGAAGCTTTCTTT. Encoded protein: CASRRTRNTEAFF.

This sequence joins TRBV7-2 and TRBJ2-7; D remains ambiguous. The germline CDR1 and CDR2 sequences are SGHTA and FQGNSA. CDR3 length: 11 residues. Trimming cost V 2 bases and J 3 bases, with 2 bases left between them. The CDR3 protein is CASSLLYEQYF. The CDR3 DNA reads TGTGCCAGCAGCTTACTCTACGAGCAGTACTTC.

CDR3 sequence (DNA): TGTGCCAGCAGCAAAGCCCTAAAGTTTCGGACAGTGGGGTTCTTC. Translating it yields CASSKALKFRTVGFF. The chain carries TRBV21-1 and TRBJ2-1; the DNA was not compared with TRBD1, the D call given in the table. TRBV21-1 is tagged as a pseudogene. The CDR3 extends over 15 amino acids.